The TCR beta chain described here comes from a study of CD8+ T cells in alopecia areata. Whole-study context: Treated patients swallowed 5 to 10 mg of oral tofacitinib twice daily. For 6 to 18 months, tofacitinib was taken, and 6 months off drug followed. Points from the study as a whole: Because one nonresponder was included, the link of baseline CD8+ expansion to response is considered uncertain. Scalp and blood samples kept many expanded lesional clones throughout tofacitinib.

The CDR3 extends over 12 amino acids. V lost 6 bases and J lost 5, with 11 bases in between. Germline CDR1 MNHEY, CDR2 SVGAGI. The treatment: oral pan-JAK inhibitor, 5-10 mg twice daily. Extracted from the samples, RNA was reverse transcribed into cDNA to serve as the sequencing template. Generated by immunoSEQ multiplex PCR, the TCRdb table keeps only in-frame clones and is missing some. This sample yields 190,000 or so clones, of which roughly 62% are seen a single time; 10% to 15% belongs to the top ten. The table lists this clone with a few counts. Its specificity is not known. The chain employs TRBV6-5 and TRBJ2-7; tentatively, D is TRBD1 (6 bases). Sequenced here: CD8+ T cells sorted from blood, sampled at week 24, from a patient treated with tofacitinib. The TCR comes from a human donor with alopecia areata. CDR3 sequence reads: CASSPDSHEQYF. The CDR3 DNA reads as TGTGCCAGCAGCCCGGACAGTCACGAGCAGTACTTC.